Each of the 15 T cell receptor beta chains below was sequenced from the same sample in a study of cytomegalovirus exposure and HLA in healthy donors. 13 Jbeta primers and 60 Vbeta primers were used for the PCR. The assay was immunoSEQ multiplex PCR, and TCRdb's table has in-frame clones only and misses some. Of about 160,000 clones detected, around 80% appear once; the ten largest clones hold 7% to 9%. Sequenced: PBMCs. All receptors derive from a male donor in good health and CMV-seropositive.

This sequence joins TRBV4-3 and TRBJ1-3; 9 bases align to TRBD1. Germline V CDR1 and CDR2: LGHNA, YSLEER. The CDR3 runs to 16 residues. Unmatched junction bases numbered 3, after V lost 1 base and J lost 2 bases. Written as DNA, the CDR3 is TGCGCCAGCAGCCAAGCCGGGACAGGGACTGGAAACACCATATATTTT. Its protein product is CASSQAGTGTGNTIYF.

This clone was observed once. The gene calls are TRBV5-1 and TRBJ1-3; 9 bases match TRBD1. V was pared by 0 bases and J by 0 bases, with 4 bases of the junction left unmatched. The CDR3 loop spans 17 amino acids. In germline, CDR1 is SGHRS, CDR2 YFSETQ. The CDR3 region is CASSLGDRVFSGNTIYF. The CDR3 coding sequence is TGCGCCAGCAGCTTGGGGGACAGGGTCTTCTCTGGAAACACCATATATTTT. Complete variable domain (other parts from reference TRBV5-1 and TRBJ1-3): KAGVTQTPRYLIKTRGQQVTLSCSPISGHRSVSWYQQTPGQGLQFLFEYFSETQRNKGNFPGRFSGRQFSNSRSEMNVSTLELGDSALYLCASSLGDRVFSGNTIYFGEGSWLTVV.

V is TRBV18 and J is TRBJ1-5; 10 positions match TRBD1. J lost 5 bases, V lost 6 bases, and 7 bases had no gene match. Germline loops: CDR1 KGHSH, CDR2 LQKENI. The CDR3 consists of 15 residues. The CDR3 spells CASSLTGTGDQPQHF. Here the CDR3 DNA reads TGTGCCAGCTCCCTAACCGGGACAGGGGATCAGCCCCAGCATTTT.

This clone was found a few times. The rearrangement links TRBV19 to TRBJ2-1, with TRBD2 as a possible D gene (5 bases). V was clipped by 5 bases and J by 7 bases, with 18 bases between them. The germline gives CDR1 LNHDA, CDR2 SQIVND (reference sequence). The CDR3 extends over 15 amino acids. The CDR3: CASSPEGLGGNEQFF. The CDR3 DNA is TGTGCCAGTAGTCCCGAGGGTCTGGGTGGGAATGAGCAGTTCTTC.

V and J are TRBV11-3 and TRBJ2-2; TRBD1 might be the D (6 bases). Germline V gene lookup returns CDR1 SGHNT and CDR2 YENEEA. The V end was cut by 5 bases, the J end by 2 bases, with 12 bases between. The CDR3 contains 15 residues. CDR3 nucleotide sequence: TGTGCCAGCAGCATGGACAGTTCCAACACCGGGGAGCTGTTTTTT. This encodes CASSMDSSNTGELFF. Based on the CDR3 plus reference TRBV11-3 and TRBJ2-2, the full variable domain is EAGVVQSPRYKIIEKKQPVAFWCNPISGHNTLYWYLQNLGQGPELLIRYENEEAVDDSQLPKDRFSAERLKGVDSTLKIQPAELGDSAVYLCASSMDSSNTGELFFGEGSRLTVL.

This clone is a singleton in its sample. J is TRBJ1-2 and V is TRBV28; the D is unclear. Germline V gives CDR1 MDHEN, CDR2 SYDVKM. The V end lost 7 bases, the J end lost 8 bases, and 20 bases lay between the germline ends. The CDR3 loop spans 14 amino acids. CDR3 region: CASILSEEGAGYTF. The DNA of the CDR3 is TGTGCCAGCATCCTCTCCGAGGAGGGAGCAGGCTACACCTTC.

The chain links TRBV7-8 to TRBJ1-5, with TRBD1 matching over 9 bases. V lost 3 bases, J lost 7 bases, and 4 bases stayed unmatched. Per the germline V gene, CDR1 is SGHVS and CDR2 is FQNEAQ. The CDR3 is 14 amino acids. CDR3 sequence (DNA): TGTGCCAGCAGCTTGGACAGGGGAGAACAGCCCCAGCATTTT. Translating gives CASSLDRGEQPQHF.

This rearrangement joins TRBV6-6 to TRBJ2-3; a possible D gene is TRBD2 (7 bases). V dropped 7 bases and J dropped 4 bases, with 12 bases sitting between them. This CDR3 has 13 amino acids. Germline V lookup: CDR1 MNHNY, CDR2 SVGAGI (reference sequence). The CDR3 region is CASTQGGADTQYF. CDR3 nucleotide sequence: TGTGCCAGCACCCAAGGGGGGGCAGATACGCAGTATTTT.

This chain connects TRBV2 to TRBJ2-1, with D uncertain. There are 14 residues in the CDR3. Germline V lookup: CDR1 SNHLY, CDR2 FYNNEI. V was pared by 8 bases and J by 6 bases, with 17 bases between. The CDR3 spells CASHGTWASNEQFF. The CDR3 DNA is TGTGCCAGCCACGGCACTTGGGCGAGCAATGAGCAGTTCTTC. Together with reference TRBV2 and TRBJ2-1, the CDR3 gives the full variable domain: EPEVTQTPSHQVTQMGQEVILRCVPISNHLYFYWYRQILGQKVEFLVSFYNNEISEKSEIFDDQFSVERPDGSNFTLKIRSTKLEDSAMYFCASHGTWASNEQFFGPGTRLTVL.

The CDR3 nucleotides read TGTGCCAGCAGCTTCCAGGGTAAATACACTGAAGCTTTCTTT. Protein: CASSFQGKYTEAFF. The genes are TRBV11-2 and TRBJ1-1; D is possibly TRBD1 (5 bases). The CDR3 is 14 amino acids. Germline assignment: CDR1 SGHAT and CDR2 FQNNGV. V was trimmed by 3 bases and J by 3 bases, leaving 11 bases between them. The whole variable domain, remainder taken from reference TRBV11-2 and TRBJ1-1, is EAGVAQSPRYKIIEKRQSVAFWCNPISGHATLYWYQQILGQGPKLLIQFQNNGVVDDSQLPKDRFSAERLKGVDSTLKIQPAKLEDSAVYLCASSFQGKYTEAFFGQGTRLTVV.

The genes are TRBV27 and TRBJ1-1, with D possibly TRBD1 on 6 matching bases. This CDR3 comprises 15 residues. Germline V gene data show CDR1 as MNHEY and CDR2 as SMNVEV (reference sequence). The V end lost 8 bases, the J end lost 3 bases, and 19 bases lay between the germline ends. In nucleotides, the CDR3 is TGTGCCAGCCGGGCGGAGGGGGGAGGGGACACTGAAGCTTTCTTT. Encoded protein: CASRAEGGGDTEAFF.

The chain is built from TRBV6-6 and TRBJ1-1; 9 nucleotides agree with TRBD1. The V segment lost 0 bases and the J segment 5 bases; nucleotides outside the gene matches: 4. CDR1 MNHNY and CDR2 SVGAGI come from the germline V gene (reference sequence). The CDR3 is 15 amino acids. CDR3 amino acids: CASSYSGQGMTEAFF. The CDR3 region has the DNA TGTGCCAGCAGTTACTCGGGACAGGGAATGACTGAAGCTTTCTTT.

The rearrangement links TRBV4-3 to TRBJ1-2, with 7 bases identical to TRBD1. Germline V gene data show CDR1 as LGHNA and CDR2 as YSLEER. This CDR3 is 15 amino acids long. With 0 bases clipped from V and 8 bases from J, the junction kept 9 bases outside the gene matches. CDR3 loop: CASSQERDRAEGYTF. CDR3 nucleotides: TGCGCCAGCAGCCAAGAGAGAGACAGGGCTGAAGGCTACACCTTC.

This clone was picked up one time. V is TRBV2 and J is TRBJ2-3, with 8 bases that match TRBD1. The J segment lost 0 bases and the V segment lost 5 bases, leaving 4 bases of the junction unmatched. The germline gives CDR1 SNHLY, CDR2 FYNNEI. The CDR3 is 15 amino acids. CDR3 DNA sequence: TGTGCCAGCAGTATCGGACAGGGTAGCACAGATACGCAGTATTTT. Its translation: CASSIGQGSTDTQYF.

This chain uses TRBV5-4 with TRBJ1-2; 12 bases fit TRBD1. Germline V gene lookup returns CDR1 SGHNT and CDR2 YYREEE (reference sequence). The CDR3 contains 17 residues. The V gene end was trimmed by 0 bases and the J gene end by 4 bases; junction bases not matched to a gene: 7. The CDR3 here is CASSLGGQGASGYGYTF. For the CDR3, the DNA is TGTGCCAGCAGCTTGGGGGGACAGGGGGCCTCGGGCTATGGCTACACCTTC.